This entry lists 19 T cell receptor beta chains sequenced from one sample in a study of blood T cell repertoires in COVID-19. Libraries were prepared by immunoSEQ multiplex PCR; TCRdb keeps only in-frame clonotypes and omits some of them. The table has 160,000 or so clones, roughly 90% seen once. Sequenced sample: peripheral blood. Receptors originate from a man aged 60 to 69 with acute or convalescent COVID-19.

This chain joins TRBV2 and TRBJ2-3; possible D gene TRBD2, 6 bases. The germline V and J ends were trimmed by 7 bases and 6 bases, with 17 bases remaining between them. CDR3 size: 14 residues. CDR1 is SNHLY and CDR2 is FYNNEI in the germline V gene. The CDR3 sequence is CASKKAGPADTQYF. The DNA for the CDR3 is TGTGCCAGCAAAAAAGCGGGCCCGGCCGATACGCAGTATTTT. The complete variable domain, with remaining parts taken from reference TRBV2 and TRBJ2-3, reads EPEVTQTPSHQVTQMGQEVILRCVPISNHLYFYWYRQILGQKVEFLVSFYNNEISEKSEIFDDQFSVERPDGSNFTLKIRSTKLEDSAMYFCASKKAGPADTQYFGPGTRLTVL.

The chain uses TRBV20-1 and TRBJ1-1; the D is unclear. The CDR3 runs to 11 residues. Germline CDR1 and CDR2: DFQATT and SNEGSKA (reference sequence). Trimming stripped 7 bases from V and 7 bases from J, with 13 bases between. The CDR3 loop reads CSVWGDGEAFF. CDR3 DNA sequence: TGCAGTGTCTGGGGAGACGGTGAAGCTTTCTTT.

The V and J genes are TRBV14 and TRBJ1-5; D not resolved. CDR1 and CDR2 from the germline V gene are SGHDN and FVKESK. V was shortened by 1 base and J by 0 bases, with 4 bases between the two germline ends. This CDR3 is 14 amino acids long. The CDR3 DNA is TGTGCCAGCAGCCAAGGAGGTAGCAATCAGCCCCAGCATTTT. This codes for CASSQGGSNQPQHF.

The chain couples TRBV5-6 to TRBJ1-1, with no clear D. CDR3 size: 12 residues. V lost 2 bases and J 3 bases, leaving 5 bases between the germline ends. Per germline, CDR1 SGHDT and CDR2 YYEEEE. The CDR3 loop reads CASSFSDTEAFF. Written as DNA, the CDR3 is TGTGCCAGCAGCTTTAGTGACACTGAAGCTTTCTTT.

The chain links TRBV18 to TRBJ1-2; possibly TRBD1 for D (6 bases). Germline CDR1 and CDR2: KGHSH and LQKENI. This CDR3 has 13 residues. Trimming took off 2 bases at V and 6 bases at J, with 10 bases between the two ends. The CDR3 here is CASSPRPGDGYTF. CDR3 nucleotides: TGTGCCAGCTCACCAAGGCCAGGGGATGGCTACACCTTC.

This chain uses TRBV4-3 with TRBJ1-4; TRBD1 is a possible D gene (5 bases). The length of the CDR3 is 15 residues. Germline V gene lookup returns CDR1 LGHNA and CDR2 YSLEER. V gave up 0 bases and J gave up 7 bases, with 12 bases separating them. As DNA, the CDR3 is TGCGCCAGCAGCCAAGAGGGGCTGGACGGTGAAAAACTGTTTTTT. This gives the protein CASSQEGLDGEKLFF.

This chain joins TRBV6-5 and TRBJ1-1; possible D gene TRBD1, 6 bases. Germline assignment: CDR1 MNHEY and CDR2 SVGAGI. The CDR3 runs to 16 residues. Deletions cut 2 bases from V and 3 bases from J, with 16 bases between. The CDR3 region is CASSYDGGRIHTEAFF. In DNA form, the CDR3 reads TGTGCCAGCAGTTACGACGGGGGGCGAATTCACACTGAAGCTTTCTTT.

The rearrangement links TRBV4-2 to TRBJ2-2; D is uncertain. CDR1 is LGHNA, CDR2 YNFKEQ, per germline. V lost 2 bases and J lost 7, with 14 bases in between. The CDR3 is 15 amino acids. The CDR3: CASSQIVRFLGELFF. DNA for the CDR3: TGTGCCAGCAGCCAAATCGTCAGGTTTCTCGGGGAGCTGTTTTTT.

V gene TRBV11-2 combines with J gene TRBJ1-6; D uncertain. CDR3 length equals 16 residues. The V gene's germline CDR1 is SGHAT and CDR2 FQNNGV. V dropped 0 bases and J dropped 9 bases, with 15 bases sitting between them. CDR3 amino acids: CASSLETPVGSSPLHF. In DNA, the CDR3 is TGTGCCAGCAGCTTAGAAACCCCAGTAGGGAGTTCACCCCTCCACTTT.

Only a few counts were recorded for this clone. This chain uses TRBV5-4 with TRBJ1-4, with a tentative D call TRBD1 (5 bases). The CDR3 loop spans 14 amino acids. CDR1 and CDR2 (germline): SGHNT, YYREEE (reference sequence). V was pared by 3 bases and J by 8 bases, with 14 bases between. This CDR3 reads CASSSGRVGEKLFF. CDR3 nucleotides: TGTGCCAGCAGCTCCGGCAGGGTGGGGGAAAAACTGTTTTTT.

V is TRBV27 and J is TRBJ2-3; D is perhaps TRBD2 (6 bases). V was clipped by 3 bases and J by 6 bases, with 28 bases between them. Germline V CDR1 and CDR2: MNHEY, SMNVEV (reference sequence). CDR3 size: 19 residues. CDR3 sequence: CASSFRAGSGREAGDTQYF. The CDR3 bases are TGTGCCAGCAGTTTTCGGGCCGGGTCGGGAAGGGAGGCCGGCGATACGCAGTATTTT.

CDR3 nucleotides: TGTGCCAGCAGCTTAGACAGGGGGAGCCGCGAGCAGTACTTC. Translation: CASSLDRGSREQYF. The chain has TRBV11-2 and TRBJ2-7, with 7 bases fitting TRBD1. The CDR3 is made up of 14 amino acids. The V gene end was trimmed by 0 bases and the J gene end by 6 bases; junction bases not matched to a gene: 5. Per germline, CDR1 SGHAT and CDR2 FQNNGV.

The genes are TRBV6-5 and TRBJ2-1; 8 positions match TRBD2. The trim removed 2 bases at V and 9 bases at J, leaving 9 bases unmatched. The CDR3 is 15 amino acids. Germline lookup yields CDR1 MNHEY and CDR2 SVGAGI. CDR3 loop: CASSYKTRAGGEQFF. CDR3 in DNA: TGTGCCAGCAGTTACAAGACTAGGGCGGGAGGTGAGCAGTTCTTC.

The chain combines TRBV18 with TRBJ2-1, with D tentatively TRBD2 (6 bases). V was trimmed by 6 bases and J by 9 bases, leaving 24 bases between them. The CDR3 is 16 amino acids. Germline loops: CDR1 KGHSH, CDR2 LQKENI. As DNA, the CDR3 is TGTGCCAGCTCCACGCACCCGGGACTGGGACTGGTTGAGCAGTTCTTC. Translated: CASSTHPGLGLVEQFF. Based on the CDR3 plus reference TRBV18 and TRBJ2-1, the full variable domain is NAGVMQNPRHLVRRRGQEARLRCSPMKGHSHVYWYRQLPEEGLKFMVYLQKENIIDESGMPKERFSAEFPKEGPSILRIQQVVRGDSAAYFCASSTHPGLGLVEQFFGPGTRLTVL.

The CDR3 DNA sequence: TGTGCCAGCAGTTACTCGTCTTTCTATGGCTACACCTTC. Its translation is CASSYSSFYGYTF. The chain is built from TRBV6-5 and TRBJ1-2; D is uncertain. The CDR3 has 13 amino acids. The germline gives CDR1 MNHEY, CDR2 SVGAGI. Trimming removed 0 bases from V and 4 bases from J, with 6 bases in between.

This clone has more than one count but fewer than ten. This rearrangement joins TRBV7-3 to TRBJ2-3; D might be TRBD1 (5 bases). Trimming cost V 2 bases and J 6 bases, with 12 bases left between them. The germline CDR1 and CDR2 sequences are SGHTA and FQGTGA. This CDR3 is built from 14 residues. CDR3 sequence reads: CASSLEGAKDTQYF. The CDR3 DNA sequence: TGTGCCAGCAGCTTAGAAGGGGCCAAGGATACGCAGTATTTT.

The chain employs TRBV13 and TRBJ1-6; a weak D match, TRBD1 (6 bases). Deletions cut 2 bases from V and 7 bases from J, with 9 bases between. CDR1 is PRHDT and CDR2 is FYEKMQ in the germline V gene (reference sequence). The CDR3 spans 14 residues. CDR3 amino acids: CASSLRGSNSPLHF. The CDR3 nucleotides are TGTGCCAGCAGCTTAAGGGGGAGCAATTCACCCCTCCACTTT.

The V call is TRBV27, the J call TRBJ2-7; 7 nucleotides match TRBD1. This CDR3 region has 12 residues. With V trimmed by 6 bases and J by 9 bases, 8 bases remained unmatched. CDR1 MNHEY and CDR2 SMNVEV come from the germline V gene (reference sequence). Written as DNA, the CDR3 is TGTGCCAGCAGCGGAAACAGGGGTGCGCAGTACTTC. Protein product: CASSGNRGAQYF.

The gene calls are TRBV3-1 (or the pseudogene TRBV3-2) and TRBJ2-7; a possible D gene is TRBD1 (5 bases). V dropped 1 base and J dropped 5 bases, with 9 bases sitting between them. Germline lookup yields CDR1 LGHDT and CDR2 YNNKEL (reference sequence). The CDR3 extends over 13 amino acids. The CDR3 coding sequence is TGTGCCAGCAGCCAAGTGTGGGGCCACGAGCAGTACTTC. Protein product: CASSQVWGHEQYF.